The 17 T cell receptor beta chains presented below share a single source sample, sequenced in a study of cytomegalovirus exposure and HLA in healthy donors (dated by TCRdb to the late 2010s). To prepare the library, the immunoSEQ multiplex PCR assay was applied. For the multiplex PCR, a mixture combining 60 forward primers for TCR Vbeta segments and 13 reverse primers for TCR Jbeta segments was used. The table comes from immuneACCESS by way of TCRdb, which keeps in-frame sequences with V and J called. Part of the clones is missing from these tables; in studies checked, under half for an unresolved V gene and the rest for unknown reasons. Recorded for this sample are about 130,000 clones; around three quarters of them occurred a single time. Together, the top ten hold approximately 1.3% of the sample. Material for sequencing was PBMCs. The receptors come from a female donor in good health and CMV-seronegative.

On this clone: The same CDR3 also results from other DNA sequences found in this sample. The chain has TRBV7-2 and TRBJ1-2; no clear D. This CDR3 spans 14 amino acids. CDR1 and CDR2 from the germline V gene are SGHTA and FQGNSA. The V end lost 3 bases, the J end lost 0 bases, and 8 bases lay between the germline ends. The DNA for the CDR3 is TGTGCCAGCAGCTTGAGCGGAGCTAACTATGGCTACACCTTC. This codes for CASSLSGANYGYTF.

This rearrangement joins TRBV7-8 to TRBJ2-3; 10 bases agree with TRBD2. With 5 bases clipped from V and 5 bases from J, the junction kept 4 bases outside the gene matches. Germline V gene data show CDR1 as SGHVS and CDR2 as FQNEAQ. The CDR3 has 14 residues. CDR3 nucleotide sequence: TGTGCCAGCAGCCGAGCGGGGGGGATAGATACGCAGTATTTT. It specifies CASSRAGGIDTQYF.

This clone was observed a few times. V gene TRBV28 combines with J gene TRBJ1-2, with 9 nucleotides matching TRBD1. CDR3 length: 14 amino acids. Germline V gives CDR1 MDHEN, CDR2 SYDVKM. V gave up 5 bases and J gave up 3 bases; unmatched junction bases: 4. The CDR3 region has the DNA TGTGCCAGCAGTCAAACAGGGGGCTACTATGGCTACACCTTC. Protein product: CASSQTGGYYGYTF.

The chain recombines TRBV2 with TRBJ2-7; the match to TRBD1 covers 8 bases. The CDR3 has 13 amino acids. Germline values: CDR1 SNHLY, CDR2 FYNNEI. Trimming cost V 4 bases and J 6 bases; bases outside gene matches: 5. CDR3 region: CASSADRGSEQYF. As DNA, the CDR3 is TGTGCCAGCAGTGCAGACAGGGGATCCGAGCAGTACTTC.

V and J are TRBV5-1 and TRBJ1-1; 8 nucleotides align to TRBD1. CDR3 length: 16 residues. From germline, CDR1 is SGHRS and CDR2 YFSETQ. Trimming cost V 6 bases and J 4 bases; bases outside gene matches: 14. The CDR3 DNA reads TGCGCCAGCACCCCCGGGACAGGCGGCTCTGCCACTGAAGCTTTCTTT. The encoded protein is CASTPGTGGSATEAFF.

In the case of this clone: Relative to the germline gene, one junction end is altered; a read error may explain this. V usage is TRBV2 and J usage is TRBJ2-6, with 7 bases matching TRBD2. The CDR3 covers 16 residues. The V gene's germline CDR1 is SNHLY and CDR2 FYNNEI. CDR3 amino acids: CASSFRPGSGANGLTF. The CDR3, as DNA: TGTGCCAGCAGTTTCCGACCGGGGAGCGGGGCCAACGGCCTGACTTTC.

The chain couples TRBV6-5 to TRBJ2-6; 10 nucleotides match TRBD1. From germline, CDR1 is MNHEY and CDR2 SVGAGI. V gave up 4 bases and J gave up 4 bases; unmatched junction bases: 4. CDR3 length: 16 amino acids. The CDR3 DNA is TGTGCCAGCAGTTTAAGACAGGGGGCCGGGGCCAACGTCCTGACTTTC. It codes for CASSLRQGAGANVLTF.

The chain's CDR3 is CASSRPTENYGYTF. The CDR3 nucleotides read TGTGCCAGCAGCAGACCGACAGAAAACTATGGCTACACCTTC. This sequence joins TRBV9 and TRBJ1-2; perhaps TRBD1 as D (5 bases). The CDR3 length is 14 residues. Trimming took 4 bases from V and 2 from J, leaving 12 bases between them. The germline CDR1 and CDR2 sequences are SGDLS and YYNGEE. Using reference TRBV9 and TRBJ1-2 for the parts outside the CDR3, the full variable domain is DSGVTQTPKHLITATGQRVTLRCSPRSGDLSVYWYQQSLDQGLQFLIQYYNGEERAKGNILERFSAQQFPDLHSELNLSSLELGDSALYFCASSRPTENYGYTFGSGTRLTVV.

This clone showed up just a few times. The CDR3 coding sequence is TGTGCCAGCAGTGAAGGGCGGCCGGTTAACTATGGCTACACCTTC. Its translation: CASSEGRPVNYGYTF. The chain is built from TRBV2 and TRBJ1-2; the D is unclear. Germline V gene sequence: CDR1 SNHLY, CDR2 FYNNEI. V lost 1 base to trimming and J lost 1 base, with 10 bases between them. The CDR3 consists of 15 residues.

The V call is TRBV7-9, the J call TRBJ1-1, with 10 bases aligning to TRBD1. CDR3 length: 17 residues. Trimming removed 3 bases from V and 0 bases from J; junction bases left unmatched: 7. From germline, CDR1 is SEHNR and CDR2 FQNEAQ (reference sequence). The CDR3 nucleotides read TGTGCCAGCAGCTTCCCCCCGGGACAGGGGCTGAACACTGAAGCTTTCTTT. Its protein product is CASSFPPGQGLNTEAFF.

The chain carries TRBV29-1 and TRBJ2-1, with D possibly matching TRBD1 (5 bases). The V gene's germline CDR1 is SQVTM and CDR2 ANQGSEA. The germline V and J ends were trimmed by 4 bases and 0 bases, with 13 bases remaining between them. The CDR3 runs 15 residues. CDR3 nucleotides: TGCAGCGTTGGGCAGGGCGGTGTCTCCTACAATGAGCAGTTCTTC. It specifies CSVGQGGVSYNEQFF.

The chain uses TRBV19 and TRBJ1-5, with 8 bases fitting TRBD1. This CDR3 comprises 15 residues. With 3 bases clipped from V and 4 bases from J, the junction kept 5 bases outside the gene matches. Germline CDR1 reads LNHDA; CDR2 reads SQIVND (reference sequence). CDR3 coding DNA: TGTGCCAGTAGTATTGACAGGGGACAAAATCAGCCCCAGCATTTT. Amino acid sequence: CASSIDRGQNQPQHF.

The V and J genes are TRBV6-6 and TRBJ1-2, with a tentative D call TRBD1 (5 bases). This CDR3 spans 12 amino acids. CDR1 MNHNY and CDR2 SVGAGI come from the germline V gene (reference sequence). Trimming took 0 bases from V and 12 from J, leaving 11 bases between them. The CDR3 loop is CASSYSEGSNTF. The CDR3 DNA follows: TGTGCCAGCAGTTACTCGGAGGGGTCGAACACCTTC.

The chain combines TRBV7-9 with TRBJ2-5; the D gene is possibly TRBD2 (5 bases). CDR3 length: 14 residues. Germline-derived CDR1 and CDR2 are SEHNR and FQNEAQ (reference sequence). V gave up 5 bases and J gave up 5 bases, with 15 bases separating them. The CDR3 is CASSPLASWETQYF. In DNA form, the CDR3 reads TGTGCCAGCAGCCCCCTAGCTTCGTGGGAGACCCAGTACTTC.

The chain has TRBV18 and TRBJ2-7, with a possible D match to TRBD2 (5 bases). The CDR3 has 14 residues. Looked up from germline, CDR1 is KGHSH and CDR2 is LQKENI. Trimming stripped 2 bases from V and 6 bases from J, with 14 bases between. CDR3 sequence reads: CASSPTAGGSEQYF. The CDR3 bases are TGTGCCAGCTCACCAACTGCTGGAGGCTCCGAGCAGTACTTC.

The rearrangement joins TRBV5-1 to TRBJ1-2; 10 bases are shared with TRBD1. The germline V gene has CDR1 SGHRS and CDR2 YFSETQ. This CDR3 comprises 16 residues. The V gene end was trimmed by 4 bases and the J gene end by 2 bases; junction bases not matched to a gene: 8. This CDR3 reads CASSRQPGQGNYGYTF. The CDR3 DNA sequence: TGCGCCAGCAGCAGACAGCCGGGACAGGGGAACTATGGCTACACCTTC. The variable domain in full, completed from reference TRBV5-1 and TRBJ1-2, reads KAGVTQTPRYLIKTRGQQVTLSCSPISGHRSVSWYQQTPGQGLQFLFEYFSETQRNKGNFPGRFSGRQFSNSRSEMNVSTLELGDSALYLCASSRQPGQGNYGYTFGSGTRLTVV.

This chain uses TRBV6-5 with TRBJ2-7, with TRBD1 identical over 9 bases. The CDR3 runs 13 residues. Germline V gene sequence: CDR1 MNHEY, CDR2 SVGAGI. Losses at the gene ends were 7 bases for V and 3 bases for J; bases not matched to a gene: 4. Here the CDR3 reads CASKKGQGYEQYF. The CDR3 nucleotides read TGTGCCAGCAAAAAGGGACAGGGCTACGAGCAGTACTTC.